This passage covers 15 T cell receptor beta chains from one sample sequenced in a study of response to subunit inactivated influenza vaccine. MiXCR, run by TCRdb on the RT-PCR reads, gives a single entry per CDR3 protein. In the table there are some 640,000 distinct CDR3 sequences, approximately 15% of which are singletons. Sample: PBMCs from blood, taken approximately 15 days before vaccination. The receptors were gathered from a man aged 50 to 59 who received an inactivated influenza vaccine.

This chain joins TRBV30 and TRBJ2-4, with TRBD2 matching 8 bases. From germline, CDR1 is GTSNPN and CDR2 SVGIG (reference sequence). Trimming cost V 8 bases and J 3 bases; bases outside gene matches: 15. This CDR3 region has 16 residues. The CDR3 loop reads CALTSVSGVIKNIQYF. In DNA form, the CDR3 reads TGTGCCCTCACCTCGGTTAGCGGGGTAATCAAAAACATTCAGTACTTC.

There are a few counts of this clonotype. The chain couples TRBV18 to TRBJ2-5, with a weak D call TRBD1 (6 bases). V gave up 0 bases and J gave up 9 bases, with 14 bases separating them. The length of the CDR3 is 14 residues. Germline CDR1 reads KGHSH; CDR2 reads LQKENI. CDR3 region: CASSPPEPSGAQYF. CDR3 nucleotide sequence: TGTGCCAGCTCACCACCGGAACCCTCAGGGGCCCAGTACTTC.

V gene TRBV4-3 combines with J gene TRBJ2-5, with D possibly called TRBD1 or TRBD2 (5 bases each). Germline values: CDR1 LGHNA, CDR2 YSLEER. V was clipped by 0 bases and J by 4 bases, with 12 bases between them. This CDR3 is built from 15 residues. The CDR3 region has the DNA TGCGCCAGCAGCCAAGACGCTGGGGACGGAGAGACCCAGTACTTC. The encoded protein is CASSQDAGDGETQYF.

This clonotype was seen a few times. The chain recombines TRBV6-1 with TRBJ1-1, with D possibly matching TRBD1 (5 bases). Per germline, CDR1 MNHNS and CDR2 SASEGT. This CDR3 contains 13 residues. Trimming cost V 6 bases and J 1 base, with 9 bases left between them. DNA for the CDR3: TGTGCCAGCAGATGGGGGGGGAACACTGAAGCTTTCTTT. It is translated as CASRWGGNTEAFF.

This sequence joins TRBV28 and TRBJ2-1; perhaps D is TRBD1 or TRBD2 (6 bases each). Germline CDR1 reads MDHEN; CDR2 reads SYDVKM. The CDR3 has 15 residues. Trimming pared 5 bases from V and 0 bases from J, leaving 11 bases between. CDR3: CASSRTAGSYNEQFF. The CDR3 DNA is TGTGCCAGCAGTAGGACAGCGGGCTCCTACAATGAGCAGTTCTTC.

This clonotype has just a few counts. The rearrangement joins TRBV2 to TRBJ1-1, with 7 bases lining up with TRBD1. This CDR3 has 13 amino acids. Germline V lookup: CDR1 SNHLY, CDR2 FYNNEI. V lost 7 bases to trimming and J lost 1 base; unmatched junction nucleotides: 3. The CDR3 DNA reads TGTGCCAGCATACGACAGGGGAACACTGAAGCTTTCTTT. This gives the protein CASIRQGNTEAFF.

In the case of this clonotype: Germline is not matched at one junction end, which may reflect a read error. The gene calls are TRBV20-1 and TRBJ2-5; D is perhaps TRBD1 (6 bases). Germline values: CDR1 DFQATT, CDR2 SNEGSKA (reference sequence). This CDR3 comprises 15 residues. This CDR3 is CSARDLQQGTETQDF. The CDR3 DNA is TGCAGTGCTAGAGATCTGCAACAGGGTACGGAGACCCAGGACTTC.

This clonotype was detected only a few times. The V gene is TRBV11-2, the J gene TRBJ2-5, with a weak D call TRBD2 (7 bases). This CDR3 is built from 14 residues. The V and J ends lost 1 base and 6 bases respectively, with 12 bases between them. Germline V gives CDR1 SGHAT, CDR2 FQNNGV. The CDR3 sequence is CASSLGGGLQTQYF. The CDR3 DNA is TGTGCCAGCAGCTTAGGCGGGGGCCTCCAGACCCAGTACTTC.

This clonotype has a count of ten or more. V usage is TRBV4-3 and J usage is TRBJ1-3; D remains unclear. The CDR3 sequence is 13 residues long. In germline, CDR1 is LGHNA, CDR2 YSLEER. V was pared by 0 bases and J by 4 bases, with 4 bases between. The CDR3 loop reads CASSQDPGNTIYF. The DNA of the CDR3 is TGCGCCAGCAGCCAAGATCCAGGAAACACCATATATTTT.

V usage is TRBV18 and J usage is TRBJ1-5; D unclear. The CDR3 consists of 13 residues. The V and J ends lost 4 bases and 0 bases respectively, with 4 bases between them. CDR1 KGHSH and CDR2 LQKENI come from the germline V gene. CDR3 DNA sequence: TGTGCCAGCTCACTTCATAGCAATCAGCCCCAGCATTTT. Translation: CASSLHSNQPQHF.

This clonotype appeared a few times. The V call is TRBV7-9, the J call TRBJ2-7; 9 bases match TRBD1. Germline assignment: CDR1 SEHNR and CDR2 FQNEAQ (reference sequence). This CDR3 has 14 residues. Unmatched junction bases numbered 6, after V lost 3 bases and J lost 6 bases. The CDR3 reads CASSFGTGYPEQYF. The CDR3 nucleotides read TGTGCCAGCAGCTTTGGGACAGGGTACCCCGAGCAGTACTTC.

The chain employs TRBV5-5 and TRBJ1-3, with 7 nucleotides matching TRBD1. The germline V gene has CDR1 SGHKS and CDR2 YYEKEE (reference sequence). This CDR3 comprises 16 residues. V shed 2 bases, J shed 4 bases, and the junction held 9 bases outside the gene matches. The CDR3 DNA sequence: TGTGCCAGCAGCTTACAGGGGATAATCGCCGGAAACACCATATATTTT. As protein: CASSLQGIIAGNTIYF.

This clonotype was found many times. The chain combines TRBV12-3 or TRBV12-4 with TRBJ2-7, with 10 bases lining up with TRBD1. The CDR3 runs to 17 residues. With V trimmed by 5 bases and J by 0 bases, 10 bases remained unmatched. The DNA of the CDR3 is TGTGCCAGCAGTCCGTACACCGGGACAGGGGCCTCCTACGAGCAGTACTTC. It yields the protein CASSPYTGTGASYEQYF.

This clonotype was recorded a few times. The CDR3 loop is CASSPIPAVWTLGVYEQYF. In DNA form, the CDR3 reads TGTGCCAGCAGCCCCATTCCTGCCGTTTGGACCCTCGGGGTTTACGAGCAGTACTTC. The chain has TRBV11-1 and TRBJ2-7, with D possibly TRBD2 on 5 matching bases. CDR1 and CDR2 from the germline V gene are SGHAT and FQDESV (reference sequence). The CDR3 runs to 19 residues. V was shortened by 5 bases and J by 4 bases, with 30 bases between the two germline ends.

This chain uses TRBV28 with TRBJ1-5; a weak D match, TRBD1 (6 bases). V dropped 8 bases and J dropped 5 bases, with 16 bases sitting between them. The CDR3 covers 14 residues. CDR1 MDHEN and CDR2 SYDVKM come from the germline V gene. The CDR3 bases are TGTGCCAGCTGCAAGACAGGCCCGCATCAGCCCCAGCATTTT. Encoded protein: CASCKTGPHQPQHF.